These 21 T cell receptor beta chains were all obtained from the same sample, sequenced in a study of blood T cell repertoires in COVID-19. Clones were read by immunoSEQ multiplex PCR, and TCRdb kept only the in-frame ones, dropping some. Of fewer than 350,000 clones listed, roughly 90% are singletons. Material for sequencing was peripheral blood. The receptors stem from a woman aged 30 to 39 with COVID-19, enrolled during active disease.

The chain recombines TRBV28 with TRBJ1-1; D possibly corresponds to TRBD1 (6 bases). Germline CDR1 reads MDHEN; CDR2 reads SYDVKM. The CDR3 is made up of 14 amino acids. Trimming stripped 5 bases from V and 7 bases from J, with 17 bases between. The CDR3 protein is CASSILQGYGEAFF. For the CDR3, the DNA is TGTGCCAGCAGTATTCTCCAGGGGTATGGTGAAGCTTTCTTT. The complete variable domain, with remaining parts taken from reference TRBV28 and TRBJ1-1, reads DVKVTQSSRYLVKRTGEKVFLECVQDMDHENMFWYRQDPGLGLRLIYFSYDVKMKEKGDIPEGYSVSREKKERFSLILESASTNQTSMYLCASSILQGYGEAFFGQGTRLTVV.

The V gene is TRBV11-2, the J gene TRBJ1-4, with 9 bases lining up with TRBD1. Germline trimming cut 1 base from V and 8 bases from J; bases unmatched to any gene: 2. The germline V gene encodes CDR1 SGHAT and CDR2 FQNNGV. The CDR3 runs to 14 residues. The CDR3 region has the DNA TGTGCCAGCAGCTTAGGGGACAGGGTCGAAAAACTGTTTTTT. Its protein is CASSLGDRVEKLFF.

The rearrangement joins TRBV28 to TRBJ2-7; the match to TRBD1 covers 7 bases. From germline, CDR1 is MDHEN and CDR2 SYDVKM. J lost 5 bases, V lost 6 bases, and 13 bases had no gene match. The CDR3 is 15 residues long. The CDR3 DNA sequence: TGTGCCAGCAGCCGAGACCCGACAGGGACCCACGAGCAGTACTTC. Protein sequence: CASSRDPTGTHEQYF.

The CDR3 sequence: CASSPGTSSYNEQFF. CDR3 nucleotide sequence: TGTGCCAGCAGTCCCGGGACTAGCTCCTACAATGAGCAGTTCTTC. J is TRBJ2-1 and V is TRBV27, with TRBD2 matching over 8 bases. Germline-derived CDR1 and CDR2 are MNHEY and SMNVEV (reference sequence). CDR3 size: 15 residues. V shed 5 bases and J 0 bases; nucleotides not matched to a gene: 3.

This chain links TRBV5-4 with TRBJ2-7, with D tentatively TRBD1 (6 bases). V lost 4 bases to trimming and J lost 2 bases, with 13 bases between them. The CDR3 covers 14 residues. Germline V gene sequence: CDR1 SGHNT, CDR2 YYREEE (reference sequence). The CDR3 DNA sequence: TGTGCCAGCAGCCCCCCGGGACAACCCTACGAGCAGTACTTC. This translates into CASSPPGQPYEQYF. Complete variable domain (other parts from reference TRBV5-4 and TRBJ2-7): ETGVTQSPTHLIKTRGQQVTLRCSSQSGHNTVSWYQQALGQGPQFIFQYYREEENGRGNFPPRFSGLQFPNYSSELNVNALELDDSALYLCASSPPGQPYEQYFGPGTRLTVT.

This clone showed up just a few times. The chain employs TRBV7-2 and TRBJ1-2; the D gene is possibly TRBD1 (6 bases). Trimming shortened V by 1 base and J by 8 bases, and 11 bases separated the two germline ends. The CDR3 extends over 13 amino acids. Looked up from germline, CDR1 is SGHTA and CDR2 is FQGNSA. In DNA form, the CDR3 reads TGTGCCAGCAGCTTAGACAGGGATGGAGGCTACACCTTC. This gives the protein CASSLDRDGGYTF.

The chain employs TRBV2 and TRBJ1-5; D is uncertain. This CDR3 has 12 amino acids. Deletions cut 6 bases from V and 7 bases from J, with 10 bases between. Germline V gene sequence: CDR1 SNHLY, CDR2 FYNNEI. The CDR3 reads CASSPRGQPQHF. The DNA for the CDR3 is TGTGCCAGCAGCCCCAGAGGGCAGCCCCAGCATTTT.

This clone was observed a single time. The J gene is TRBJ2-2, the V gene TRBV18, with D possibly being TRBD2 (5 bases). This CDR3 spans 16 amino acids. V was pared by 1 base and J by 5 bases, with 14 bases between. Germline assignment: CDR1 KGHSH and CDR2 LQKENI. CDR3 nucleotide sequence: TGTGCCAGCTCACCACAATCCACTACTAGGACCGGGGAGCTGTTTTTT. It translates to CASSPQSTTRTGELFF.

The chain carries TRBV11-2 and TRBJ2-3; 9 bases fit TRBD1. V was pared by 5 bases and J by 3 bases, with 6 bases of the junction left unmatched. Germline values: CDR1 SGHAT, CDR2 FQNNGV. The CDR3 runs 15 residues. CDR3 DNA sequence: TGTGCCAGCAGCAACCGACAGGGGGGGACAGATACGCAGTATTTT. Protein sequence: CASSNRQGGTDTQYF.

The table lists this clone with a count of one. V and J are TRBV11-2 and TRBJ2-5, with a possible D match to TRBD1 (6 bases). Per the germline V gene, CDR1 is SGHAT and CDR2 is FQNNGV. Trimming left V 5 bases short and J 4 bases short, with 14 bases between. CDR3 length: 14 amino acids. This chain's CDR3 is CASSPQGLGETQYF. CDR3 coding DNA: TGTGCCAGCAGCCCACAGGGCTTGGGAGAGACCCAGTACTTC.

The rearrangement links TRBV5-5 to TRBJ2-5, with 7 bases identical to TRBD1. The germline V gene encodes CDR1 SGHKS and CDR2 YYEKEE (reference sequence). Trimming removed 0 bases from V and 4 bases from J; junction bases left unmatched: 6. The CDR3 runs 15 residues. This CDR3 is CASSLGTGPRETQYF. The DNA of the CDR3 is TGTGCCAGCAGCTTGGGGACAGGCCCCCGAGAGACCCAGTACTTC.

For the CDR3, the DNA is TGTGCCAGCAGTGAAGCGCTAGCGGGAGGGTTCGACGAGCAGTACTTC. It is translated as CASSEALAGGFDEQYF. The chain links TRBV2 to TRBJ2-7; 12 bases are a match to TRBD2. V lost 0 bases, J lost 5 bases, and 5 bases stayed unmatched. The germline V gene has CDR1 SNHLY and CDR2 FYNNEI. This CDR3 region has 16 residues.

This clone showed up just a few times. This chain's CDR3 is CASSPGTVNYGYTF. In nucleotides, the CDR3 is TGCGCCAGCAGTCCCGGGACAGTGAACTATGGCTACACCTTC. V gene TRBV10-1 combines with J gene TRBJ1-2; 7 bases are a match to TRBD1. Trimming took 5 bases from V and 2 from J; bases not matched to a gene: 5. The CDR3 consists of 14 residues. Germline values: CDR1 WNHNN, CDR2 SYGVQD (reference sequence).

The DNA of the CDR3 is TGTGCCAGCAGCTTAAGGCAGGGCAGCACAGATACGCAGTATTTT. Encoded protein: CASSLRQGSTDTQYF. The chain has TRBV7-2 and TRBJ2-3; maybe TRBD1 (5 bases). The CDR3 has 15 residues. Trimming left V 2 bases short and J 0 bases short, with 9 bases between. Germline V gene sequence: CDR1 SGHTA, CDR2 FQGNSA.

V and J are TRBV9 and TRBJ2-1, with a tentative D call TRBD2 (6 bases). CDR1 is SGDLS, CDR2 YYNGEE, per germline. This CDR3 is 13 amino acids long. The V gene lost 3 bases and the J gene lost 12 bases, with 16 bases spanning the gap. CDR3 amino acids: CASSGRDSPGQFF. The DNA of the CDR3 is TGTGCCAGCAGCGGCCGGGACTCCCCAGGGCAGTTCTTC.

The rearrangement joins TRBV7-2 to TRBJ2-6; 11 nucleotides align to TRBD1. With V trimmed by 2 bases and J by 3 bases, 6 bases remained unmatched. The CDR3 length is 18 residues. Germline CDR1 is SGHTA and CDR2 is FQGNSA. CDR3 in amino acids: CASSLLRTGGGGANVLTF. The DNA of the CDR3 is TGTGCCAGCAGCTTACTCAGGACAGGGGGCGGTGGGGCCAACGTCCTGACTTTC.

The V and J genes are TRBV4-3 and TRBJ2-6; 8 bases line up with TRBD1. Germline CDR1 is LGHNA and CDR2 is YSLEER. V shed 4 bases, J shed 2 bases, and the junction held 7 bases outside the gene matches. The CDR3 is 17 amino acids. Here the CDR3 reads CASSRGQGGPGANVLTF. As DNA, the CDR3 is TGCGCCAGCAGCCGAGGACAGGGAGGCCCTGGGGCCAACGTCCTGACTTTC.

The V gene is TRBV30, the J gene TRBJ2-3; tentatively, D is TRBD2 (6 bases). Germline CDR1 is GTSNPN and CDR2 is SVGIG (reference sequence). Trimming pared 0 bases from V and 2 bases from J, leaving 9 bases between. CDR3 length equals 14 residues. CDR3 residues: CAWSVRTNTDTQYF. DNA for the CDR3: TGTGCCTGGAGTGTACGGACTAACACAGATACGCAGTATTTT. Full variable domain (outside the CDR3, taken from reference TRBV30 and TRBJ2-3): SQTIHQWPATLVQPVGSPLSLECTVEGTSNPNLYWYRQAAGRGLQLLFYSVGIGQISSEVPQNLSASRPQDRQFILSSKKLLLSDSGFYLCAWSVRTNTDTQYFGPGTRLTVL.

The chain uses TRBV15 and TRBJ2-7, with 7 bases that match TRBD1. Germline V gene lookup returns CDR1 LNHNV and CDR2 YYDKDF (reference sequence). CDR3 size: 19 residues. V lost 0 bases to trimming and J lost 2 bases; unmatched junction nucleotides: 16. For the CDR3, the DNA is TGTGCCACCAGCAGAGATAATATTGGGATTGGGGACAGCGCCTACGAGCAGTACTTC. Its translation: CATSRDNIGIGDSAYEQYF.

This chain uses TRBV2 with TRBJ1-6; TRBD1 might be the D (6 bases). V lost 6 bases to trimming and J lost 2 bases, with 17 bases between them. The CDR3 totals 17 residues. The germline CDR1 and CDR2 sequences are SNHLY and FYNNEI. CDR3 DNA sequence: TGTGCCAGCAGGGAACTCTTACAGGGAACCTATAATTCACCCCTCCACTTT. It encodes CASRELLQGTYNSPLHF.

The gene calls are TRBV6-5 and TRBJ1-5; 9 nucleotides match TRBD1. Germline V gene data show CDR1 as MNHEY and CDR2 as SVGAGI. CDR3 size: 13 residues. V lost 2 bases to trimming and J lost 11 bases; unmatched junction nucleotides: 4. The CDR3 spells CASSYDRGTTQHF. CDR3 in DNA: TGTGCCAGCAGTTACGACAGGGGGACGACCCAGCATTTT.